These 24 T cell receptor beta chains were all obtained from the same sample, sequenced in a study of cytomegalovirus exposure and HLA in healthy donors (dated by TCRdb to between 2016 and 2019). Receptor amplification or capture employed the immunoSEQ multiplex PCR assay. A mixture of 60 forward primers for TCR Vbeta segments and 13 reverse primers for TCR Jbeta segments was used in the multiplex PCR. This immuneACCESS table, as held by TCRdb, lists in-frame sequences with V and J called but not all clones. Of the missing ones, under half trace to an unresolved V gene in checked studies; the others have no known cause. The sample table contains around 100,000 clones; only one count was recorded for more than 75% of them. The ten largest clones take up about 9.4% of the sample. Sequencing input: PBMCs. The receptors here all came from a young woman in good health and CMV-seropositive.

The chain uses TRBV2 and TRBJ2-1, with TRBD2 matching over 12 bases. Germline V CDR1 and CDR2: SNHLY, FYNNEI. The J segment lost 7 bases and the V segment lost 6 bases, leaving 7 bases of the junction unmatched. CDR3 length equals 15 residues. As DNA, the CDR3 is TGTGCCAGCAGCCTCGGGACTAGCGGGCAGAATGAGCAGTTCTTC. Translated: CASSLGTSGQNEQFF.

The chain uses TRBV5-6 and TRBJ1-2, with D tentatively TRBD1 (5 bases). CDR3 length: 13 amino acids. With 4 bases removed from V and 3 bases from J, the gap between germline ends came to 10 bases. Germline CDR1 and CDR2: SGHDT and YYEEEE. CDR3 sequence (DNA): TGTGCCAGCAGCCTACCACAGGACTATGGCTACACCTTC. It encodes CASSLPQDYGYTF.

This clone has a handful of counts. The chain has TRBV12-5 and TRBJ2-2, with 8 bases lining up with TRBD1. After removal of 1 base from V and 4 bases from J, the junction contained 8 bases not matched to a gene. Per the germline V gene, CDR1 is LGHNT and CDR2 is FRNRAP. The CDR3 sequence is 17 residues long. The CDR3 DNA follows: TGTGCTAGTGGTTTGGGTATTCGGACAGGGATCACCGGGGAGCTGTTTTTT. It encodes CASGLGIRTGITGELFF.

The chain is built from TRBV6-4 and TRBJ2-4; D is unresolved. Germline V gene sequence: CDR1 MRHNA, CDR2 SNTAGT. The CDR3 runs 14 residues. V was clipped by 5 bases and J by 5 bases, with 13 bases between them. The CDR3 bases are TGTGCCAGCAGTCGAACCACTTTGGAAAACATTCAGTACTTC. It encodes CASSRTTLENIQYF.

The table lists this clone with a few counts. The chain uses TRBV6-1 and TRBJ2-7, with 7 nucleotides matching TRBD1. The germline gives CDR1 MNHNS, CDR2 SASEGT. V lost 2 bases to trimming and J lost 3 bases; unmatched junction nucleotides: 10. This CDR3 contains 16 residues. CDR3 DNA: TGTGCCAGCAGTGAATGGGACAGTGTAGCGTTCTACGAGCAGTACTTC. Encoded protein: CASSEWDSVAFYEQYF.

The gene calls are TRBV6-6 and TRBJ1-2, with D perhaps TRBD1 (5 bases). The CDR3 consists of 15 residues. Trimming stripped 9 bases from V and 2 bases from J, with 19 bases between. CDR1 is MNHNY, CDR2 SVGAGI, per germline (reference sequence). The CDR3 region is CASQNGEDTNYGYTF. The CDR3 region has the DNA TGTGCCAGTCAAAATGGAGAGGACACGAACTATGGCTACACCTTC.

The chain is built from TRBV5-1 and TRBJ2-2; 10 bases align to TRBD2. The V gene end was trimmed by 4 bases and the J gene end by 7 bases; junction bases not matched to a gene: 13. The CDR3 consists of 17 residues. Germline CDR1 reads SGHRS; CDR2 reads YFSETQ. The CDR3 protein is CASSALPSGRGNGELFF. CDR3 coding DNA: TGCGCCAGCAGCGCCCTTCCGAGCGGGAGGGGCAACGGGGAGCTGTTTTTT.

V gene TRBV14 combines with J gene TRBJ2-1; D possibly corresponds to TRBD2 (7 bases). The CDR3 spans 14 residues. Germline CDR1 is SGHDN and CDR2 is FVKESK. V lost 10 bases and J lost 3, with 16 bases in between. The CDR3 protein is CATSGGAHYNEQFF. In nucleotides, the CDR3 is TGTGCCACCAGTGGGGGGGCGCACTACAATGAGCAGTTCTTC.

The rearrangement uses TRBV5-1 and TRBJ2-3, with TRBD2 as a possible D gene (6 bases). The CDR3 runs to 21 residues. Trimming left V 3 bases short and J 6 bases short, with 35 bases between. Germline V CDR1 and CDR2: SGHRS, YFSETQ. In DNA form, the CDR3 reads TGCGCCAGCAGCTGGCCCCGCTTAAACCAGACATTTCGGGGGAGAGGGGATACGCAGTATTTT. It yields the protein CASSWPRLNQTFRGRGDTQYF.

J is TRBJ2-7 and V is TRBV21-1; the D call of TRBD1 is as the table states it, not checked on the DNA. TRBV21-1 represents a pseudogene. The CDR3 contains 10 residues. The CDR3 sequence is CASRDQGNVF. The CDR3 region has the DNA TGTGCCAGCAGGGACCAGGGGAACGTCTTC.

To note about this clone: At the DNA level, this CDR3 is encoded by other sequences in the same sample as well. This rearrangement joins TRBV7-9 to TRBJ1-2; D gene ambiguous. There are 13 residues in the CDR3. Germline V CDR1 and CDR2: SEHNR, FQNEAQ (reference sequence). The V and J ends lost 5 bases and 2 bases respectively, with 9 bases between them. This CDR3 reads CASSLGANYGYTF. The CDR3 coding sequence is TGTGCCAGCAGCCTAGGAGCCAACTATGGCTACACCTTC.

The genes are TRBV28 and TRBJ2-1; tentatively, D is TRBD1 (6 bases). The CDR3 length is 16 residues. Between the trimmed V and J ends, which lost 4 bases and 6 bases, there was a span of 19 bases. Germline V gives CDR1 MDHEN, CDR2 SYDVKM. The CDR3 protein is CASSSHRDHPTNEQFF. The CDR3 nucleotides read TGTGCCAGCAGTTCTCACAGGGATCACCCCACCAATGAGCAGTTCTTC.

This clone was seen only once. The gene calls are TRBV5-1 and TRBJ1-6; D gene unclear. The ends were cut back, 4 bases at V and 7 bases at J, with 12 bases in the middle. CDR1 and CDR2 from the germline V gene are SGHRS and YFSETQ. The CDR3 has 14 residues. The CDR3 DNA is TGCGCCAGCAGCAGGATTCCGACAAATTCACCCCTCCACTTT. It specifies CASSRIPTNSPLHF.

The chain employs TRBV19 and TRBJ1-4, with D tentatively TRBD1 (5 bases). V was clipped by 5 bases and J by 4 bases, with 11 bases between them. Germline CDR1 and CDR2: LNHDA and SQIVND (reference sequence). The CDR3 has 14 amino acids. This CDR3 reads CASSPTGLNEKLFF. The CDR3 DNA sequence: TGTGCCAGTAGTCCTACAGGCCTTAATGAAAAACTGTTTTTT. Using reference TRBV19 and TRBJ1-4 for the parts outside the CDR3, the full variable domain is DGGITQSPKYLFRKEGQNVTLSCEQNLNHDAMYWYRQDPGQGLRLIYYSQIVNDFQKGDIAEGYSVSREKKESFPLTVTSAQKNPTAFYLCASSPTGLNEKLFFGSGTQLSVL.

The sample holds a few counts of this clone. Within the sample, other DNA sequences also encode this same CDR3. V and J are TRBV1 and TRBJ2-3; whether TRBD2, the table's D call, matches the DNA was not checked. TRBV1 is a listed pseudogene. The CDR3 is 18 amino acids. CDR3: CTSSQTTSDKTSTDTQYF. The CDR3 DNA reads as TGCACCAGCAGCCAGACAACTAGCGACAAGACTAGCACGGATACGCAGTATTTT.

The genes are TRBV7-2 and TRBJ2-2; D is uncertain. V was pared by 5 bases and J by 6 bases, with 10 bases between. The length of the CDR3 is 13 residues. Germline loops: CDR1 SGHTA, CDR2 FQGNSA. The CDR3, as DNA: TGTGCCAGCAGCCCTAACCCCCCCGGGGAGCTGTTTTTT. It codes for CASSPNPPGELFF.

This clone was recorded a few times. The chain couples TRBV7-2 to TRBJ2-3; possible D gene TRBD2, 6 bases. The germline gives CDR1 SGHTA, CDR2 FQGNSA. V lost 2 bases to trimming and J lost 0 bases, with 6 bases between them. This CDR3 comprises 14 residues. CDR3 sequence: CASSLRGSTDTQYF. CDR3 bases: TGTGCCAGCAGCTTACGGGGGAGCACAGATACGCAGTATTTT.

V and J are TRBV2 and TRBJ2-3; a weak D match, TRBD1 (6 bases). V was trimmed by 2 bases and J by 9 bases, leaving 6 bases between them. Germline-derived CDR1 and CDR2 are SNHLY and FYNNEI. The CDR3 is 11 amino acids. The CDR3 here is CASSEQGTQYF. CDR3 nucleotide sequence: TGTGCCAGCAGTGAACAGGGGACGCAGTATTTT. Filled out from reference TRBV2 and TRBJ2-3, the complete variable domain reads EPEVTQTPSHQVTQMGQEVILRCVPISNHLYFYWYRQILGQKVEFLVSFYNNEISEKSEIFDDQFSVERPDGSNFTLKIRSTKLEDSAMYFCASSEQGTQYFGPGTRLTVL.

The DNA for the CDR3 is TGTGCCAGCTCGGGGACAGGACTCACGACCGGGGAGCTGTTTTTT. As protein: CASSGTGLTTGELFF. The V and J genes are TRBV7-6 and TRBJ2-2; 8 nucleotides match TRBD1. This CDR3 has 15 amino acids. J was trimmed by 5 bases and V by 8 bases; bases with no gene match: 10. Germline CDR1 and CDR2: SGHVS and FNYEAQ.

This clone was recorded a few times. The V call is TRBV12-5, the J call TRBJ1-1; unclear D gene. V lost 7 bases and J 4 bases, leaving 13 bases between the germline ends. Germline V CDR1 and CDR2: LGHNT, FRNRAP. This CDR3 region has 13 residues. The CDR3 reads CASAVLDSTEAFF. CDR3 nucleotide sequence: TGTGCTAGTGCCGTCTTAGATAGCACTGAAGCTTTCTTT.

This chain connects TRBV25-1 to TRBJ1-2; tentatively, D is TRBD1 (6 bases). Trimming left V 0 bases short and J 1 base short, with 15 bases between. The CDR3 runs to 17 residues. The germline CDR1 and CDR2 sequences are MGHDK and SYGVNS. Here the CDR3 DNA reads TGTGCCAGCAGTGAATATAAGGCAGGGGCCCTTAACTATGGCTACACCTTC. This encodes CASSEYKAGALNYGYTF.

V usage is TRBV10-2 and J usage is TRBJ1-2; a possible D gene is TRBD1 (5 bases). With 0 bases removed from V and 8 bases from J, the gap between germline ends came to 16 bases. Germline lookup yields CDR1 WSHSY and CDR2 SAAADI. The CDR3 sequence is 15 residues long. For the CDR3, the DNA is TGCGCCAGCAGTGAGTCGACTCGGGGGGACGGAGGCTACACCTTC. This codes for CASSESTRGDGGYTF.

V gene TRBV18 combines with J gene TRBJ2-3, with 10 bases that match TRBD2. V lost 3 bases, J lost 5 bases, and 2 bases stayed unmatched. CDR1 and CDR2 from the germline V gene are KGHSH and LQKENI. This CDR3 region has 14 residues. CDR3 sequence: CASSPVAGGDTQYF. In nucleotides, the CDR3 is TGTGCCAGCTCACCCGTAGCGGGAGGAGATACGCAGTATTTT. Together with reference TRBV18 and TRBJ2-3, the CDR3 gives the full variable domain: NAGVMQNPRHLVRRRGQEARLRCSPMKGHSHVYWYRQLPEEGLKFMVYLQKENIIDESGMPKERFSAEFPKEGPSILRIQQVVRGDSAAYFCASSPVAGGDTQYFGPGTRLTVL.

DNA of the CDR3: TGTGCCAGAAGCTGTGCCTATCCGGGACTAGCGGGGAGGATAACCAATGAGCAGTTCTTC. It yields the protein CARSCAYPGLAGRITNEQFF. The chain uses TRBV5-3 and TRBJ2-1; 13 positions agree with TRBD2. TRBV5-3 is an ORF, with its function uncertain. The ends lost 3 bases at V and 6 bases at J; junction bases unmatched: 18. This CDR3 contains 20 residues.